This record covers a single T cell receptor beta chain. Its specificity is unknown. The source of the sample is a study of Ad26.COV2.S vaccination and SARS-CoV-2 variants. Overall study: Ad26.COV2.S, an intramuscular injection, was given once or twice 56 days apart.

Study-level results: The TCR-based breadth and depth measures might underestimate overall T cell responses.

Treatment defined: around 19 received Ad26.COV2.S at low or high dose, single or two shots; roughly 5 received placebo; per-sample allocation not given. Day 63 after the first injection of vaccine or placebo was the sampling time. Using immunoSEQ multiplex PCR, the repertoire was profiled, and TCRdb retains in-frame clones only, with some absent. The sample shows roughly 700,000 clones, roughly 90% of them seen only once. The CDR3 has 16 amino acids. Trimming took off 0 bases at V and 0 bases at J, with 12 bases between the two ends. Germline lookup yields CDR1 MNHEY and CDR2 SVGAGI. The specimen comprised peripheral blood, sampled in a trial of Ad26.COV2.S vaccine versus placebo. This receptor was obtained from a person between 18 and 60 years old who received the Ad26.COV2.S COVID-19 vaccine or a placebo. The rearrangement uses TRBV6-5 and TRBJ2-7, with D possibly being TRBD2 (6 bases). In DNA form, the CDR3 reads TGTGCCAGCAGTTACTCGTTGCGGGAAAGCTCCTACGAGCAGTACTTC. It specifies CASSYSLRESSYEQYF.